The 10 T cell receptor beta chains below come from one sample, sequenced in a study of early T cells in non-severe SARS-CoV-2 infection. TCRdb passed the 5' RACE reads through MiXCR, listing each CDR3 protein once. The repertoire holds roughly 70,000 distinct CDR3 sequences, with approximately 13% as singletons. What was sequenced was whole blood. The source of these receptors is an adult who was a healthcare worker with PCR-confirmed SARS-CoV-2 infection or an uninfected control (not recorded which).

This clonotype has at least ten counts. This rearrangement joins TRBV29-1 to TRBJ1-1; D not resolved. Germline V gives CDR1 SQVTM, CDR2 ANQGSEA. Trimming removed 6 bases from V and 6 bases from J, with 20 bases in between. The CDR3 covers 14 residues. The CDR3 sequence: CSVSISGVIPEAFF. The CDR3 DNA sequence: TGCAGCGTATCAATCTCCGGGGTCATCCCTGAAGCTTTCTTT.

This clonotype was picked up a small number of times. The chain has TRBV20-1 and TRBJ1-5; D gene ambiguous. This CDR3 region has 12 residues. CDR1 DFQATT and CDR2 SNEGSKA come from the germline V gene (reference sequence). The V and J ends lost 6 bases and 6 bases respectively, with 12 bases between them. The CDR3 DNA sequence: TGCAGTGCGCTGTCGGGGAGTCAGCCCCAGCATTTT. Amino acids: CSALSGSQPQHF.

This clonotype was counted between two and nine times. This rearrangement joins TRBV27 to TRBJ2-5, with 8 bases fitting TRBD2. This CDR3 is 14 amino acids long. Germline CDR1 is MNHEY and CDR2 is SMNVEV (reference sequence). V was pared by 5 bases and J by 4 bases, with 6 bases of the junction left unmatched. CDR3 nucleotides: TGTGCCAGCAGTGGGAGCGGGAGTGGAGAGACCCAGTACTTC. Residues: CASSGSGSGETQYF.

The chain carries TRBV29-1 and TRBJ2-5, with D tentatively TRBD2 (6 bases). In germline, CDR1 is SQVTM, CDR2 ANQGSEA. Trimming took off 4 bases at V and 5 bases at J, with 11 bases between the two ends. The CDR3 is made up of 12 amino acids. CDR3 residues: CSVVRGMETQYF. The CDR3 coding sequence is TGCAGCGTTGTTCGGGGGATGGAGACCCAGTACTTC.

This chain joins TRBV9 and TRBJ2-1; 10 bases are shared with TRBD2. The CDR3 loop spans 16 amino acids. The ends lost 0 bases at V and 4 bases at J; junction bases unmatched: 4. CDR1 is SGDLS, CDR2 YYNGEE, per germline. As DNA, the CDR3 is TGTGCCAGCAGCGTAGCGGGGACTAGCGCATACAATGAGCAGTTCTTC. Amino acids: CASSVAGTSAYNEQFF.

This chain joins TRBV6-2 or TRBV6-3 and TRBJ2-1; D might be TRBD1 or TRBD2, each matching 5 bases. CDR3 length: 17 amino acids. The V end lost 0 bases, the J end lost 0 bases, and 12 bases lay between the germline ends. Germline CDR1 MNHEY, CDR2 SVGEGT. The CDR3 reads CASSYSWDASSYNEQFF. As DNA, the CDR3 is TGTGCCAGCAGTTACTCCTGGGACGCGAGCTCCTACAATGAGCAGTTCTTC.

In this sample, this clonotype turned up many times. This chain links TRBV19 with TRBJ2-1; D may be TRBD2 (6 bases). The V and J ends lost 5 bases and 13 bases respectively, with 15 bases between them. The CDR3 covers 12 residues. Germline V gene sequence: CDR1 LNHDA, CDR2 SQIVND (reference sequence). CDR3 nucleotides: TGTGCCAGTAGTCCTTTTAGGGACTCCCAGTTCTTC. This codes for CASSPFRDSQFF.

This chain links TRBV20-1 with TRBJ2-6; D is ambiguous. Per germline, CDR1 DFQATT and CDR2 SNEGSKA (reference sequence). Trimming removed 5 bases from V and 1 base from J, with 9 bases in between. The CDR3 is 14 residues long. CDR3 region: CSAELGSGANVLTF. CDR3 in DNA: TGCAGTGCTGAGTTGGGGTCTGGGGCCAACGTCCTGACTTTC.

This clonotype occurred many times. The CDR3 DNA reads as TGCAGTGCTAGCGGCCCCTCTGGAAACACCATATATTTT. This sequence encodes CSASGPSGNTIYF. V is TRBV20-1 and J is TRBJ1-3; D call uncertain. The CDR3 consists of 13 residues. V was shortened by 3 bases and J by 0 bases, with 6 bases between the two germline ends. The germline CDR1 and CDR2 sequences are DFQATT and SNEGSKA (reference sequence).

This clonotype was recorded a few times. In DNA form, the CDR3 reads TGTGCCAGCAGCGTCTCAGATACGCAGTATTTT. This encodes CASSVSDTQYF. The chain combines TRBV2 with TRBJ2-3, with D unclear. Germline V gives CDR1 SNHLY, CDR2 FYNNEI. Trimming stripped 6 bases from V and 4 bases from J, with 5 bases between. The CDR3 has 11 amino acids.